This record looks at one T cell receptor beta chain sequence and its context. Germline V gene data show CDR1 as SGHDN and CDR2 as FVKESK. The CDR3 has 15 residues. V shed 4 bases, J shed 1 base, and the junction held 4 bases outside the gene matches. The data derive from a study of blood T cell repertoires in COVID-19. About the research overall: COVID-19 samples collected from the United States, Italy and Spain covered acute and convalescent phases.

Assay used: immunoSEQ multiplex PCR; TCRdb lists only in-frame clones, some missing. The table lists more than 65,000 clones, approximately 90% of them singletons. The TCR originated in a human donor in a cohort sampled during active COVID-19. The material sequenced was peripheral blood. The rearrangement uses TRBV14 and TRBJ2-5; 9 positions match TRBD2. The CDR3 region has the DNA TGTGCCAGCAGCCCAACTAGCGGGCGCCAAGAGACCCAGTACTTC. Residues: CASSPTSGRQETQYF. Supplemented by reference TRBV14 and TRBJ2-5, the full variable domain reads EAGVTQFPSHSVIEKGQTVTLRCDPISGHDNLYWYRRVMGKEIKFLLHFVKESKQDESGMPNNRFLAERTGGTYSTLKVQPAELEDSGVYFCASSPTSGRQETQYFGPGTRLLVL.